The subject of this entry is one T cell receptor beta chain. The antigen is undetermined. Both 60 Vbeta primers and 13 Jbeta primers went into the PCR. The protocol was immunoSEQ multiplex PCR, while the TCRdb copy is restricted to in-frame clones and leaves out a portion. The profile shows under 200,000 clones, roughly 73% of them singletons. The sample is drawn from a study of cytomegalovirus exposure and HLA in healthy donors. Germline CDR1 is KGHSH and CDR2 is LQKENI. Deletions cut 3 bases from V and 5 bases from J, with 14 bases between. This CDR3 is 15 amino acids long. Study outcomes and limitations: A later analysis found that most CMV-associated TCR beta chains appeared HLA-restricted.

The rearrangement uses TRBV18 and TRBJ1-5, with D possibly being TRBD1 (6 bases). The sequence was obtained from a woman aged 25 to 39 in good health and CMV-seronegative. The sample was PBMCs. The CDR3 region is CASSPTGTSYQPQHF. CDR3 DNA sequence: TGTGCCAGCTCACCTACAGGGACAAGCTATCAGCCCCAGCATTTT.